These T cell receptor beta chains were read from a single sample in a study of blood T cells in healthy people across ages. Using its own MiXCR run on the 5' RACE reads, TCRdb lists one record per CDR3 protein. The table records roughly 500,000 distinct CDR3 sequences, under 30% of them present only once. The data also belong to a second study, concerning T cells of mothers and their children.

Input material: blood. All receptors derive from a boy younger than 18 in good health. The CDR3 runs from the conserved cysteine through the conserved F or W. A D gene is named only where the DNA matches it firmly. Expanded clones are given a class, and other clones once, few, many or no size at all.

len: 14
abundance: few
j_gene: TRBJ2-7
d_gene: -
v_gene: TRBV6-2/TRBV6-3
CDR3aa: CASSPTGQLYEQYF
CDR3nt: TGTGCCAGCAGTCCAACGGGACAACTCTACGAGCAGTACTTC

len: 14
abundance: -
j_gene: TRBJ1-1
d_gene: -
v_gene: TRBV7-8
CDR3aa: CASSLGTWDTEAFF
CDR3nt: TGTGCCAGCAGCCTGGGGACATGGGACACTGAAGCTTTCTTT

len: 13
abundance: few
j_gene: TRBJ2-5
d_gene: -
v_gene: TRBV6-5
CDR3aa: CATNGGTGETQYF
CDR3nt: TGTGCTACCAATGGGGGGACGGGAGAGACCCAGTACTTC

len: 16
abundance: few
j_gene: TRBJ1-6
d_gene: -
v_gene: TRBV7-2
CDR3aa: CASSPHANSYNSPLHF
CDR3nt: TGTGCCAGCAGCCCACACGCGAACTCCTATAATTCACCCCTCCACTTT

len: 14
abundance: few
j_gene: TRBJ2-7
d_gene: -
v_gene: TRBV5-6
CDR3aa: CASSLGSSTYEQYF
CDR3nt: TGTGCCAGCAGCTTGGGAAGCTCCACCTACGAGCAGTACTTC

len: 14
abundance: -
j_gene: TRBJ2-6
d_gene: -
v_gene: TRBV12-3/TRBV12-4
CDR3aa: CASSLRVWANVLTF
CDR3nt: TGTGCCAGCAGTTTGCGGGTGTGGGCCAACGTCCTGACTTTC

len: 17
abundance: many
j_gene: TRBJ2-1
d_gene: -
v_gene: TRBV20-1
CDR3aa: CSANPRTAVSSYNEQFF
CDR3nt: TGCAGTGCTAACCCTCGGACAGCCGTGAGCTCCTACAATGAGCAGTTCTTC

len: 16
abundance: few
j_gene: TRBJ2-1
d_gene: -
v_gene: TRBV12-3/TRBV12-4
CDR3aa: CASNLALAGSYNEQFF
CDR3nt: TGTGCCAGCAATTTAGCGCTTGCGGGCTCCTACAATGAGCAGTTCTTC

len: 13
abundance: -
j_gene: TRBJ1-2
d_gene: TRBD1
v_gene: TRBV6-6
CDR3aa: CASSSTGDYGYAF
CDR3nt: TGTGCCAGCAGCTCGACAGGGGACTATGGCTACGCCTTC

len: 16
abundance: few
j_gene: TRBJ2-1
d_gene: -
v_gene: TRBV5-1
CDR3aa: CASSPGASGAYNEQFF
CDR3nt: TGCGCCAGCAGCCCGGGGGCTAGCGGAGCCTACAATGAGCAGTTCTTC

len: 14
abundance: few
j_gene: TRBJ1-2
d_gene: TRBD1
v_gene: TRBV3-1
CDR3aa: CASSQEHRGQGYTF
CDR3nt: TGTGCCAGCAGCCAAGAGCACAGGGGGCAGGGCTACACCTTC

len: 14
abundance: -
j_gene: TRBJ2-7
d_gene: TRBD1
v_gene: TRBV10-3
CDR3aa: CAISPGQGPYEQYF
CDR3nt: TGTGCCATCAGTCCGGGACAGGGGCCCTACGAGCAGTACTTC

len: 16
abundance: -
j_gene: TRBJ2-1
d_gene: -
v_gene: TRBV21-1
CDR3aa: CASSKVRGGAGNEQFF
CDR3nt: TGTGCCAGCAGCAAAGTTCGAGGGGGGGCGGGCAATGAGCAGTTCTTC

len: 16
abundance: few
j_gene: TRBJ1-5
d_gene: TRBD1
v_gene: TRBV4-3
CDR3aa: CASGQGTGVGNQPQHF
CDR3nt: TGCGCCAGCGGCCAAGGGACAGGGGTAGGCAATCAGCCCCAGCATTTT

len: 19
abundance: few
j_gene: TRBJ2-7
d_gene: TRBD1
v_gene: TRBV6-1
CDR3aa: CASSTNLVDRGRSGYEQYF
CDR3nt: TGTGCCAGCAGTACAAATCTTGTCGACAGGGGTAGGTCTGGGTACGAGCAGTACTTC

len: 17
abundance: -
j_gene: TRBJ1-3
d_gene: -
v_gene: TRBV20-1
CDR3aa: CSARFPGGLSSGNTIYF
CDR3nt: TGCAGTGCTAGATTTCCGGGAGGGTTGAGCTCTGGAAACACCATATATTTT

len: 16
abundance: few
j_gene: TRBJ2-3
d_gene: TRBD2
v_gene: TRBV10-3
CDR3aa: CAISDPGLGSSYTQYF
CDR3nt: TGTGCCATCAGTGATCCGGGACTAGGAAGTTCCTATACGCAGTATTTT

len: 19
abundance: few
j_gene: TRBJ1-6
d_gene: -
v_gene: TRBV6-5
CDR3aa: CDSSYSVPRQHSYNSPLHF
CDR3nt: TGTGACAGCAGTTACTCCGTGCCGAGACAACACTCCTATAATTCACCCCTCCACTTT

len: 15
abundance: -
j_gene: TRBJ2-4
d_gene: TRBD1
v_gene: TRBV27
CDR3aa: CASSLIATGPNIQYF
CDR3nt: TGTGCCAGCAGTTTAATCGCGACAGGGCCAAACATTCAGTACTTC

len: 14
abundance: few
j_gene: TRBJ2-1
d_gene: -
v_gene: TRBV12-3/TRBV12-4
CDR3aa: CASSHFTRYNEQFF
CDR3nt: TGTGCCAGCAGTCACTTTACCAGGTACAATGAGCAGTTCTTC

len: 16
abundance: few
j_gene: TRBJ2-7
d_gene: -
v_gene: TRBV9
CDR3aa: CASSITLETPISEQYF
CDR3nt: TGTGCCAGCAGTATAACCCTAGAAACCCCGATCAGCGAGCAGTACTTC

len: 15
abundance: -
j_gene: TRBJ2-1
d_gene: TRBD1
v_gene: TRBV18
CDR3aa: CASSPSTGGSNEQFF
CDR3nt: TGTGCCAGCTCACCATCGACAGGGGGATCCAATGAGCAGTTCTTC

len: 12
abundance: -
j_gene: TRBJ2-7
d_gene: -
v_gene: TRBV28
CDR3aa: CASMTDSYEQYF
CDR3nt: TGTGCCAGCATGACGGACTCCTACGAGCAGTACTTC

len: 15
abundance: few
j_gene: TRBJ1-5
d_gene: -
v_gene: TRBV4-1
CDR3aa: CASSHPSVGSEPQHF
CDR3nt: TGCGCCAGCAGCCACCCGAGCGTAGGGTCAGAGCCCCAGCATTTT

len: 14
abundance: -
j_gene: TRBJ1-2
d_gene: TRBD1
v_gene: TRBV27
CDR3aa: CASSPGGANYGYTF
CDR3nt: TGTGCCAGCAGCCCAGGGGGGGCTAACTATGGCTACACCTTC

len: 14
abundance: few
j_gene: TRBJ1-1
d_gene: -
v_gene: TRBV20-1
CDR3aa: CSASRYRTNTEAFF
CDR3nt: TGCAGTGCCTCTAGGTACAGGACTAACACTGAAGCTTTCTTT

len: 15
abundance: -
j_gene: TRBJ2-1
d_gene: TRBD2
v_gene: TRBV20-1
CDR3aa: CSARKVLAGGKEQFF
CDR3nt: TGCAGTGCTAGAAAAGTACTAGCGGGGGGCAAGGAGCAGTTCTTC

len: 15
abundance: -
j_gene: TRBJ2-1
d_gene: TRBD2
v_gene: TRBV27
CDR3aa: CASSLAGGPLNEQFF
CDR3nt: TGTGCCAGCAGTTTAGCGGGAGGGCCTTTAAATGAGCAGTTCTTC

len: 13
abundance: few
j_gene: TRBJ2-5
d_gene: -
v_gene: TRBV7-9
CDR3aa: CASARGRAETQYF
CDR3nt: TGTGCCAGCGCGAGGGGGAGGGCAGAGACCCAGTACTTC

len: 18
abundance: -
j_gene: TRBJ2-6
d_gene: TRBD1
v_gene: TRBV27
CDR3aa: CASSTWTGGRSGANVLTF
CDR3nt: TGTGCCAGCAGTACATGGACAGGGGGTCGCTCTGGGGCCAACGTCCTGACTTTC

len: 17
abundance: -
j_gene: TRBJ2-1
d_gene: TRBD1
v_gene: TRBV14
CDR3aa: CASSQDGDRVEDNEQFF
CDR3nt: TGTGCCAGCAGCCAAGATGGGGACAGGGTTGAGGACAATGAGCAGTTCTTC

len: 14
abundance: many
j_gene: TRBJ2-2
d_gene: -
v_gene: TRBV28
CDR3aa: CASSHMTETGELFF
CDR3nt: TGTGCCAGCAGCCACATGACAGAGACCGGGGAGCTGTTTTTT

len: 12
abundance: few
j_gene: TRBJ2-7
d_gene: -
v_gene: TRBV27
CDR3aa: CASSARLGEQYF
CDR3nt: TGTGCCAGCAGTGCCCGCCTGGGCGAGCAGTACTTC

len: 15
abundance: -
j_gene: TRBJ2-5
d_gene: TRBD2
v_gene: TRBV5-1
CDR3aa: CASSLYRAGGETQYF
CDR3nt: TGCGCCAGCAGCTTGTATCGAGCGGGGGGAGAGACCCAGTACTTC

len: 18
abundance: -
j_gene: TRBJ2-1
d_gene: TRBD2
v_gene: TRBV12-3/TRBV12-4
CDR3aa: CASSSPPSGASSYNEQFF
CDR3nt: TGTGCCAGCAGTTCCCCCCCTAGCGGGGCTAGCTCCTACAATGAGCAGTTCTTC

len: 14
abundance: -
j_gene: TRBJ2-7
d_gene: -
v_gene: TRBV4-2
CDR3aa: CASSQAPGPTEQYF
CDR3nt: TGTGCCAGCAGCCAAGCCCCCGGCCCCACCGAGCAGTACTTC

len: 17
abundance: -
j_gene: TRBJ2-5
d_gene: TRBD2
v_gene: TRBV3-1
CDR3aa: CAGSQDASGVRRETQYF
CDR3nt: TGTGCCGGCAGCCAAGATGCGAGCGGGGTGAGGAGGGAGACCCAGTACTTC

len: 15
abundance: few
j_gene: TRBJ2-1
d_gene: TRBD2
v_gene: TRBV20-1
CDR3aa: CSARTGGARNNEQFF
CDR3nt: TGCAGTGCTAGGACCGGGGGGGCCAGGAACAATGAGCAGTTCTTC

len: 15
abundance: -
j_gene: TRBJ2-5
d_gene: -
v_gene: TRBV12-3/TRBV12-4
CDR3aa: CASSPRNQAQETQYF
CDR3nt: TGTGCCAGCAGTCCCCGAAACCAGGCCCAAGAGACCCAGTACTTC

len: 15
abundance: few
j_gene: TRBJ2-1
d_gene: -
v_gene: TRBV28
CDR3aa: CASSKRGSWVLEQFF
CDR3nt: TGTGCCAGCAGCAAGAGGGGGAGTTGGGTCCTTGAGCAGTTCTTC

len: 16
abundance: few
j_gene: TRBJ2-3
d_gene: TRBD1
v_gene: TRBV3-1
CDR3aa: CASSQVTGDSPDTQYF
CDR3nt: TGTGCCAGCAGCCAAGTGACAGGGGATAGCCCAGATACGCAGTATTTT

len: 14
abundance: -
j_gene: TRBJ2-6
d_gene: -
v_gene: TRBV27
CDR3aa: CASSLSAGANVLTF
CDR3nt: TGTGCCAGCAGTTTATCCGCTGGGGCCAACGTCCTGACTTTC

len: 16
abundance: -
j_gene: TRBJ1-6
d_gene: -
v_gene: TRBV4-3
CDR3aa: CASSQAAASGNSLLHF
CDR3nt: TGCGCCAGCAGCCAAGCAGCAGCCAGCGGTAATTCACTCCTCCACTTT

len: 14
abundance: -
j_gene: TRBJ2-1
d_gene: TRBD1
v_gene: TRBV11-3
CDR3aa: CASSLVRDSNEQFF
CDR3nt: TGTGCCAGCAGCTTAGTCCGGGACAGCAATGAGCAGTTCTTC

len: 16
abundance: few
j_gene: TRBJ2-7
d_gene: -
v_gene: TRBV28
CDR3aa: CASSLFTGSPEVEQYF
CDR3nt: TGTGCCAGCAGTTTATTCACCGGGAGCCCAGAGGTAGAGCAGTACTTC

len: 14
abundance: few
j_gene: TRBJ2-5
d_gene: -
v_gene: TRBV6-2/TRBV6-3
CDR3aa: CASSPDPMTETQYF
CDR3nt: TGTGCCAGCAGCCCCGATCCTATGACGGAGACCCAGTACTTC

len: 15
abundance: -
j_gene: TRBJ2-1
d_gene: TRBD2
v_gene: TRBV11-2
CDR3aa: CAGSSTSGPYNEQFF
CDR3nt: TGTGCCGGCAGCTCCACTAGCGGGCCGTACAATGAGCAGTTCTTC

len: 12
abundance: -
j_gene: TRBJ1-2
d_gene: -
v_gene: TRBV6-6
CDR3aa: CASSDRQDGYTF
CDR3nt: TGTGCCAGCAGTGACAGGCAGGATGGCTACACCTTC

len: 15
abundance: few
j_gene: TRBJ1-4
d_gene: -
v_gene: TRBV5-5
CDR3aa: CASSLTGGGNEKLFF
CDR3nt: TGTGCCAGCAGCTTGACGGGAGGGGGTAATGAAAAACTGTTTTTT

len: 15
abundance: few
j_gene: TRBJ2-7
d_gene: -
v_gene: TRBV9
CDR3aa: CASSVADGWQYEQYF
CDR3nt: TGTGCCAGCAGCGTAGCGGATGGATGGCAATACGAGCAGTACTTC

len: 12
abundance: -
j_gene: TRBJ1-2
d_gene: -
v_gene: TRBV18
CDR3aa: CASSPTAAGYTF
CDR3nt: TGTGCCAGCTCACCAACAGCGGCTGGCTACACCTTC

len: 16
abundance: -
j_gene: TRBJ1-2
d_gene: -
v_gene: TRBV29-1
CDR3aa: CSVEDFLAGGNYGYTF
CDR3nt: TGCAGCGTTGAAGATTTTTTGGCAGGAGGGAACTATGGCTACACCTTC

len: 14
abundance: few
j_gene: TRBJ2-7
d_gene: -
v_gene: TRBV2
CDR3aa: CASRGGTAGYEQYF
CDR3nt: TGTGCCAGCAGGGGCGGGACAGCCGGCTACGAGCAGTACTTC

len: 16
abundance: -
j_gene: TRBJ2-3
d_gene: TRBD2
v_gene: TRBV4-3
CDR3aa: CASSQEIAGEGDTQYF
CDR3nt: TGCGCCAGCAGCCAAGAAATCGCGGGAGAAGGAGATACGCAGTATTTT

len: 19
abundance: -
j_gene: TRBJ2-3
d_gene: TRBD2
v_gene: TRBV7-2
CDR3aa: CASSSPTGLAGGSTDTQYF
CDR3nt: TGTGCCAGCAGCTCCCCAACGGGACTAGCGGGAGGAAGCACAGATACGCAGTATTTT